This T cell receptor (beta chain) was profiled in a study of blood T cell repertoires in COVID-19. Study-level background: The samples span acute and convalescent COVID-19 from the United States, Italy and Spain.

The CDR3 has 15 amino acids. The V end lost 0 bases, the J end lost 3 bases, and 12 bases lay between the germline ends. Germline CDR1 reads SGHTA; CDR2 reads FQGNSA. As originally analysed: For nucleated cells, counts were estimated from reference gene primer amplification. Profiled with immunoSEQ multiplex PCR; TCRdb holds only in-frame clones, not every one. V, J and clone size are those of that table, while D and trimming were read from the DNA. The sample has about 160,000 clones, roughly 84% seen once. This TCR was sampled from a woman aged 55-69 years with acute or convalescent COVID-19. The chain is built from TRBV7-2 and TRBJ2-7, with D maybe TRBD1 (6 bases). What was sequenced was peripheral blood. This CDR3 reads CASSLARGGLYEQYF. The CDR3, as DNA: TGTGCCAGCAGCTTAGCCCGTGGGGGCCTCTACGAGCAGTACTTC. The entire variable domain, with the rest obtained from reference TRBV7-2 and TRBJ2-7, is as follows: GAGVSQSPSNKVTEKGKDVELRCDPISGHTALYWYRQSLGQGLEFLIYFQGNSAPDKSGLPSDRFSAERTGGSVSTLTIQRTQQEDSAVYLCASSLARGGLYEQYFGPGTRLTVT.